These 7 T cell receptor beta chains originate from one sample sequenced in a study of cytomegalovirus exposure and HLA in healthy donors. PCR primers comprised 60 Vbeta and 13 Jbeta primers. Measured with immunoSEQ multiplex PCR; TCRdb has only the in-frame clones, and not every one. In the table there are fewer than 200,000 clones, 82% of which are singletons. The sample comprised PBMCs. The receptors were sampled from a male donor in good health and CMV-seronegative.

This clone occurred a few times. The chain recombines TRBV18 with TRBJ2-5; TRBD2 aligns across 9 bases. There are 15 residues in the CDR3. Germline CDR1 KGHSH, CDR2 LQKENI. V lost 2 bases and J lost 2; bases outside the gene matches: 3. The CDR3 region is CASSPGLAGQETQYF. CDR3 DNA: TGTGCCAGCTCACCAGGCCTAGCGGGACAAGAGACCCAGTACTTC.

This sequence joins TRBV18 and TRBJ2-7, with 10 nucleotides matching TRBD1. Germline V lookup: CDR1 KGHSH, CDR2 LQKENI. CDR3 size: 17 residues. J gave up 3 bases and V 3 bases, and 11 bases lay outside the gene matches. This CDR3 is CASSPHVGTGVLYEQYF. In DNA, the CDR3 is TGTGCCAGCTCACCTCACGTGGGGACAGGGGTTCTCTACGAGCAGTACTTC.

The rearrangement uses TRBV7-3 and TRBJ2-3, with D maybe TRBD1 (5 bases). The CDR3 is 17 amino acids. CDR1 is SGHTA, CDR2 FQGTGA, per germline. The ends were cut back, 5 bases at V and 1 base at J, with 19 bases in the middle. Here the CDR3 DNA reads TGTGCCAGCAGCCAGAAGACAGAGCCTTCCCGCACAGATACGCAGTATTTT. This translates into CASSQKTEPSRTDTQYF.

The J gene is TRBJ2-5, the V gene TRBV5-5; 7 nucleotides match TRBD1. CDR1 is SGHKS, CDR2 YYEKEE, per germline (reference sequence). Germline trimming cut 5 bases from V and 5 bases from J; bases unmatched to any gene: 12. The CDR3 runs 15 residues. CDR3 sequence: CASSSQGSYRETQYF. CDR3 nucleotides: TGTGCCAGCAGTTCACAGGGGTCGTACCGGGAGACCCAGTACTTC. Full variable domain (missing parts from reference TRBV5-5 and TRBJ2-5): DAGVTQSPTHLIKTRGQQVTLRCSPISGHKSVSWYQQVLGQGPQFIFQYYEKEERGRGNFPDRFSARQFPNYSSELNVNALLLGDSALYLCASSSQGSYRETQYFGPGTRLLVL.

CDR3 nucleotides: TGTGCCAGCAGCGTACAGGGATACGAGCAGTACTTC. As protein: CASSVQGYEQYF. The J gene is TRBJ2-7, the V gene TRBV7-9; D possibly corresponds to TRBD1 (6 bases). Germline values: CDR1 SEHNR, CDR2 FQNEAQ (reference sequence). CDR3 size: 12 residues. V lost 5 bases, J lost 4 bases, and 9 bases lay in between. Together with reference TRBV7-9 and TRBJ2-7, the CDR3 gives the full variable domain: DTGVSQNPRHKITKRGQNVTFRCDPISEHNRLYWYRQTLGQGPEFLTYFQNEAQLEKSRLLSDRFSAERPKGSFSTLEIQRTEQGDSAMYLCASSVQGYEQYFGPGTRLTVT.

The V call is TRBV29-1, the J call TRBJ1-3; D is perhaps TRBD1 (6 bases). This CDR3 region has 12 residues. V was shortened by 6 bases and J by 4 bases, with 10 bases between the two germline ends. CDR1 is SQVTM, CDR2 ANQGSEA, per germline. CDR3 in DNA: TGCAGCGTGGATACAGGGGGAAACACCATATATTTT. It is translated as CSVDTGGNTIYF.

This rearrangement joins TRBV23-1 to TRBJ1-4; D is ambiguous. TRBV23-1 is flagged as an ORF with uncertain function. V was shortened by 0 bases and J by 8 bases, with 13 bases between the two germline ends. The CDR3 has 15 amino acids. CDR3 nucleotides: TGCGCCAGCAGTCAATCGGGGAGGGTCAGCGAAAAACTGTTTTTT. It yields the protein CASSQSGRVSEKLFF.